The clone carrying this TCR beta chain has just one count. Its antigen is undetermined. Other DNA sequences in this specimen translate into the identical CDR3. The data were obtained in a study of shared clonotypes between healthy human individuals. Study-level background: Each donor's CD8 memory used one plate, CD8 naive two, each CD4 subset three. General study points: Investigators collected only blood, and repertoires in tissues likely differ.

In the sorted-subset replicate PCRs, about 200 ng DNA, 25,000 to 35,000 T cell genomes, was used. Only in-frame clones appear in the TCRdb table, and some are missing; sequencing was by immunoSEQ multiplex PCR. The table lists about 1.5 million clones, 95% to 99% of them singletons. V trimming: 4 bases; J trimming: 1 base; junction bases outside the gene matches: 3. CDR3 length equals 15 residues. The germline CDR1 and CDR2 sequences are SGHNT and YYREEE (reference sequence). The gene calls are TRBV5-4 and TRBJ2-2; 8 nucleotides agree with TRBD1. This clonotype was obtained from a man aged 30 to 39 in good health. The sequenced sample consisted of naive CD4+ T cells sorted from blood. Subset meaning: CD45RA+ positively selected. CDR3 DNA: TGTGCCAGCAGCCTCGGGACAGGGAACACCGGGGAGCTGTTTTTT. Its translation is CASSLGTGNTGELFF.